This T cell receptor beta chain came from a study of T-cell reconstitution after alpha-beta-depleted transplantation in children (dated by TCRdb to the mid-2010s). Background for the entire study: The study quantitatively tracked T-cell immune reconstitution after TCRalphabeta/CD19-depleted allogeneic hematopoietic cell transplantation in children using TCR repertoire profiling.

Its CDR3 holds 17 amino acids, cysteine through phenylalanine. Of all the DNA, just the CDR3 is kept, 51 bases in frame from base 1. Comments on this clonotype: No cognate antigen has been identified for it. Within one base of it there is no much larger clone, and no base qualities were kept.

The library was prepared using PCR. Sequencing was performed on an Illumina HiSeq 2500. TCR library preparation used molecular barcoding, with unique molecular identifiers applied to normalize quantification of the TCRbeta repertoire. TCRdb reprocessing: public reads trimmed at Q25 with fastp, clones called with MiXCR, in-frame beta chains kept. Merged by CDR3 protein, the rows form single entries marked with the most common genes and DNA. This sample gives hundreds of thousands of distinct CDR3 sequences in total; about 30% of them show up just once. Less than 2.5% of the sample is in the top ten clones.

The rearrangement combines TRBV21-1 with TRBJ2-2; no DNA check was done on the table's D call, TRBD1. TRBV21-1 is classified as a pseudogene. Sequenced material: PBMCs from the stem cell graft donor, taken from the stem cell graft. The receptor was derived from a human donor who donated a stem cell graft to a child with aplastic anemia. The CDR3 region: CASSIKSSGERAGELFF. At the DNA level, the sequence is TGTGCCAGCAGCATCAAAAGCTCAGGGGAGAGGGCCGGGGAGCTGTTTTTT.